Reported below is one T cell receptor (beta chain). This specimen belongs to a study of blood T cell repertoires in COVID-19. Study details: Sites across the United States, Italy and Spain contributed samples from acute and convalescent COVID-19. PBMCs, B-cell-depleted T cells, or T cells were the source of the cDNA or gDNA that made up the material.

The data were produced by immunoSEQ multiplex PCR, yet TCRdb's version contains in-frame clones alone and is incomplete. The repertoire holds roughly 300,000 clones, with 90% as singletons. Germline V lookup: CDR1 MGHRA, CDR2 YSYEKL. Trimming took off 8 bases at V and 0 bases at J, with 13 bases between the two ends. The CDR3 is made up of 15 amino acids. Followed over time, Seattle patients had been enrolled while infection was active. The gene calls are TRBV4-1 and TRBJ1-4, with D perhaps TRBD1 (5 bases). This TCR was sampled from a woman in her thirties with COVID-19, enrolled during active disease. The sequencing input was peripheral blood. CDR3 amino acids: CASGVVTATNEKLFF. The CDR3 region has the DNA TGCGCCAGCGGAGTGGTGACAGCAACTAATGAAAAACTGTTTTTT.